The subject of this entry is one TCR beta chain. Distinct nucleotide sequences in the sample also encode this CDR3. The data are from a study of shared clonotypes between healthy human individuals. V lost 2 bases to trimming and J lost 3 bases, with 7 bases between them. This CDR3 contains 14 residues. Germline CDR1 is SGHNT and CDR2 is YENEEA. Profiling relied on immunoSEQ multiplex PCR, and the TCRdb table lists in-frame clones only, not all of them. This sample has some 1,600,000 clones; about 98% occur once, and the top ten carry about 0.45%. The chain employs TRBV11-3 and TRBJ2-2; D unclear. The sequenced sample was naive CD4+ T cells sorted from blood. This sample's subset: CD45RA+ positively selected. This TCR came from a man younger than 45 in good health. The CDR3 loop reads CASSLNPYTGELFF. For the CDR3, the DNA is TGTGCCAGCAGCTTAAATCCGTACACCGGGGAGCTGTTTTTT.